Shown below are 13 T cell receptor beta chains from a single sample sequenced in a study of T-cell memory formation after mild COVID-19. TCRdb passed the 5' RACE reads through MiXCR, listing each CDR3 protein once. This table holds more than 80,000 distinct CDR3 sequences, around 12% found once. The source material was PBMCs or a T cell subset sorted from them (not recorded which). All receptors come from an adult woman who had mild COVID-19 (a few samples of this study predate the infection). Cell type and time point are not known.

In this sample, this clonotype turned up a few times. The CDR3, as DNA: TGTGCCAGCAGCCAATGGATAGGGTCTCGAGACGAGCAGTACTTC. Translation: CASSQWIGSRDEQYF. The chain carries TRBV16 and TRBJ2-7; D is uncertain. Germline loops: CDR1 KGHSY, CDR2 FQNENV. V was trimmed by 1 base and J by 5 bases, leaving 15 bases between them. The length of the CDR3 is 15 residues.

This clonotype has more than one count but fewer than ten. The V gene is TRBV5-1, the J gene TRBJ2-7, with D unclear. V was cut by 2 bases and J by 4 bases, with 7 bases left in between. CDR1 and CDR2 from the germline V gene are SGHRS and YFSETQ. The CDR3 consists of 12 residues. The CDR3 here is CASSFWGYEQYF. The DNA for the CDR3 is TGCGCCAGCAGCTTCTGGGGTTACGAGCAGTACTTC.

The rearrangement joins TRBV30 to TRBJ2-7, with 7 nucleotides matching TRBD1. The CDR3 extends over 14 amino acids. V trimming: 5 bases; J trimming: 2 bases; junction bases outside the gene matches: 9. Germline assignment: CDR1 GTSNPN and CDR2 SVGIG (reference sequence). The CDR3 DNA follows: TGTGCCTGGGCCCGATGGGACAGACCCTACGAGCAGTACTTC. Its protein product is CAWARWDRPYEQYF.

This clonotype was found a few times. The V call is TRBV7-6, the J call TRBJ1-1, with D unresolved. The CDR3 consists of 14 residues. The germline V gene has CDR1 SGHVS and CDR2 FNYEAQ. V was trimmed by 5 bases and J by 2 bases, leaving 12 bases between them. The CDR3 is CASSRTDFNTEAFF. The CDR3 coding sequence is TGTGCCAGCAGCCGCACGGATTTTAACACTGAAGCTTTCTTT.

The V gene is TRBV6-5, the J gene TRBJ2-4, with 7 nucleotides matching TRBD1. This CDR3 has 13 amino acids. The ends lost 6 bases at V and 8 bases at J; junction bases unmatched: 7. The germline V gene has CDR1 MNHEY and CDR2 SVGAGI. The CDR3 here is CASSPRDRDIQYF. Written as DNA, the CDR3 is TGTGCCAGCAGCCCCAGGGACAGAGACATTCAGTACTTC.

This clonotype came up a few times. V usage is TRBV11-3 and J usage is TRBJ2-2, with 9 positions matching TRBD1. The V segment lost 5 bases and the J segment 3 bases; nucleotides outside the gene matches: 4. The CDR3 spans 15 residues. Germline V lookup: CDR1 SGHNT, CDR2 YENEEA. The CDR3 DNA sequence: TGTGCCAGCAGCCTAGGACAGGGGTACACCGGGGAGCTGTTTTTT. It specifies CASSLGQGYTGELFF.

The J gene is TRBJ2-7, the V gene TRBV3-1; 7 positions agree with TRBD1. Germline V CDR1 and CDR2: LGHDT, YNNKEL (reference sequence). V was pared by 3 bases and J by 7 bases, with 9 bases of the junction left unmatched. The CDR3 totals 14 residues. The CDR3 protein is CASSHGTDQWEQYF. Written as DNA, the CDR3 is TGTGCCAGCAGCCACGGGACAGACCAGTGGGAGCAGTACTTC.

Only a few counts were recorded for this clonotype. The genes are TRBV12-3 or TRBV12-4 and TRBJ2-5; a possible D gene is TRBD2 (5 bases). This CDR3 is 13 amino acids long. With 6 bases removed from V and 4 bases from J, the gap between germline ends came to 12 bases. CDR3 in amino acids: CASRLAGVETQYF. The CDR3 bases are TGTGCCAGCAGGTTGGCCGGGGTAGAGACCCAGTACTTC.

The V and J genes are TRBV29-1 and TRBJ2-7, with D unresolved. Per germline, CDR1 SQVTM and CDR2 ANQGSEA. This CDR3 has 13 residues. Trimming removed 5 bases at V and 1 base at J, with 12 bases between. As DNA, the CDR3 is TGCAGCGTTCTCGGCCCGAGGTCCTACGAGCAGTACTTC. This translates into CSVLGPRSYEQYF.

This chain uses TRBV12-3 or TRBV12-4 with TRBJ2-3; no definite D call. The CDR3 extends over 15 amino acids. V was clipped by 4 bases and J by 1 base, with 12 bases between them. CDR3 sequence reads: CASSSGFEGTDTQYF. DNA for the CDR3: TGTGCCAGCAGTTCAGGTTTTGAGGGCACAGATACGCAGTATTTT.

The gene calls are TRBV4-1 and TRBJ2-7; D is unclear. V was pared by 0 bases and J by 3 bases, with 15 bases between. The length of the CDR3 is 16 residues. CDR1 MGHRA and CDR2 YSYEKL come from the germline V gene. CDR3 in DNA: TGCGCCAGCAGCCAAGAGCTACCCCTAGTCCGCTACGAGCAGTACTTC. This codes for CASSQELPLVRYEQYF.

This clonotype has only a few counts. The rearrangement joins TRBV7-9 to TRBJ2-2; a weak D match, TRBD1 (6 bases). Germline V CDR1 and CDR2: SEHNR, FQNEAQ (reference sequence). The CDR3 spans 15 residues. The ends were cut back, 5 bases at V and 1 base at J, with 11 bases in the middle. The CDR3 sequence: CASSRDRLNTGELFF. CDR3 nucleotide sequence: TGTGCCAGCAGCCGAGACAGGTTGAACACCGGGGAGCTGTTTTTT.

The chain couples TRBV3-1 to TRBJ2-1; 10 bases align to TRBD2. V gave up 8 bases and J gave up 5 bases; unmatched junction bases: 21. CDR3 size: 19 residues. The germline V gene has CDR1 LGHDT and CDR2 YNNKEL (reference sequence). As DNA, the CDR3 is TGTGCCAGCGAGAAAAAAAACCCGACCGGACTAGCGGTAAACAATGAGCAGTTCTTC. Its translation: CASEKKNPTGLAVNNEQFF.